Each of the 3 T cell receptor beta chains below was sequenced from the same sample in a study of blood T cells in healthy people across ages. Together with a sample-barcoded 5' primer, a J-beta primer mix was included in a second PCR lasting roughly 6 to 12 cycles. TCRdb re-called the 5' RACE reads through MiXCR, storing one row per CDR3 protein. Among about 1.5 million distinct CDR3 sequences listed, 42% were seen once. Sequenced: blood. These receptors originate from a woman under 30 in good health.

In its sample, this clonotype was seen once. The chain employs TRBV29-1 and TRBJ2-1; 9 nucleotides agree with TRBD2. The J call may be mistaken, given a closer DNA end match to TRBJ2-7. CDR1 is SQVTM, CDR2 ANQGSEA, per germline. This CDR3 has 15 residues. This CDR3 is CSAPNPSSGIGEQYF. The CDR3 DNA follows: TGCAGTGCACCTAATCCGTCTAGCGGGATAGGTGAGCAGTACTTC.

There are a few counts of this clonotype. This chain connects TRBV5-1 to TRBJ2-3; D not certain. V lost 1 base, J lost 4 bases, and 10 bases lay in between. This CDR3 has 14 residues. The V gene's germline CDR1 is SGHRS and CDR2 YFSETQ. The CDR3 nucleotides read TGCGCCAGCAGCTTGACTCGCGCGTCAGATACGCAGTATTTT. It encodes CASSLTRASDTQYF. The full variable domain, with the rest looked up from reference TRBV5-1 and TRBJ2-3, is KAGVTQTPRYLIKTRGQQVTLSCSPISGHRSVSWYQQTPGQGLQFLFEYFSETQRNKGNFPGRFSGRQFSNSRSEMNVSTLELGDSALYLCASSLTRASDTQYFGPGTRLTVL.

DNA for the CDR3: TGTGCCAGCAGCTTAGCGCGGGACTCGAGATCCACTGAAGCTTTCTTT. Encoded protein: CASSLARDSRSTEAFF. This chain links TRBV11-1 with TRBJ1-1; tentative D call: TRBD1 (5 bases). V shed 0 bases and J shed 4 bases, with 15 bases lying between them. Germline CDR1 and CDR2: SGHAT and FQDESV (reference sequence). This CDR3 has 16 residues.